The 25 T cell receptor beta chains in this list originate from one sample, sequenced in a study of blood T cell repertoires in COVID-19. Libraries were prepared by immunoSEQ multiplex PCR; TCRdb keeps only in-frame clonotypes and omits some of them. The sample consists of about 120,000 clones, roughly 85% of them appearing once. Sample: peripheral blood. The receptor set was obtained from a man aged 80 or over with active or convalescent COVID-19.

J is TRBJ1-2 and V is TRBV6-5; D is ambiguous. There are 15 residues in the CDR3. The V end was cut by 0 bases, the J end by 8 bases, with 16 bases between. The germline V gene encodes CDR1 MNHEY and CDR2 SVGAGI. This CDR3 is CASSYSIRGPFGYTF. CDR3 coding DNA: TGTGCCAGCAGTTACTCGATTCGGGGTCCCTTCGGCTACACCTTC.

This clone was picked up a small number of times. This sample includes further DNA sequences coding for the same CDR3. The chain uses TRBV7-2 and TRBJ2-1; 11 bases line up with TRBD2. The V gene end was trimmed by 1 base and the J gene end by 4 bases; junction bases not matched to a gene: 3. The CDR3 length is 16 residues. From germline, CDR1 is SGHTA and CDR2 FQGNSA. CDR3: CASSLESSGGYNEQFF. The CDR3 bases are TGTGCCAGCAGCTTAGAATCTAGCGGGGGGTACAATGAGCAGTTCTTC.

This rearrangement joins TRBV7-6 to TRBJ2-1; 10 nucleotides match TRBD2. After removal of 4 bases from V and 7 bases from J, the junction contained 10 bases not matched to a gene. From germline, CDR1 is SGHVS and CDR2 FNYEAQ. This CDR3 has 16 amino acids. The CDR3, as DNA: TGTGCCAGCAGCTCTCCCTTAGTAGCGGGGGGAAATGAGCAGTTCTTC. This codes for CASSSPLVAGGNEQFF.

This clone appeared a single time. CDR3 protein: CASSLEKGYNEQFF. CDR3 bases: TGCGCCAGCAGCTTGGAGAAGGGGTACAATGAGCAGTTCTTC. The chain carries TRBV5-1 and TRBJ2-1; D possibly corresponds to TRBD1 (5 bases). The length of the CDR3 is 14 residues. Deletions cut 0 bases from V and 4 bases from J, with 8 bases between. Germline assignment: CDR1 SGHRS and CDR2 YFSETQ.

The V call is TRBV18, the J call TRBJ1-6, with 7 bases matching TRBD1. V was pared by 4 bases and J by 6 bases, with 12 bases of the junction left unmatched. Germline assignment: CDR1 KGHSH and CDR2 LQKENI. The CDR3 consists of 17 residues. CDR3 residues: CASSQKTGTATNSPLHF. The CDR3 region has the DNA TGTGCCAGCTCACAAAAGACCGGGACAGCCACTAATTCACCCCTCCACTTT.

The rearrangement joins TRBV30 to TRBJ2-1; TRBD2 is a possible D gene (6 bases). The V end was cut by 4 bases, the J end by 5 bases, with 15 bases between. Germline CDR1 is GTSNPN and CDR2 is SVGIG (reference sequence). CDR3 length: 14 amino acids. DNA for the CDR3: TGTGCCTGGACCCGGGACTTTCGGGACAATGAGCAGTTCTTC. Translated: CAWTRDFRDNEQFF.

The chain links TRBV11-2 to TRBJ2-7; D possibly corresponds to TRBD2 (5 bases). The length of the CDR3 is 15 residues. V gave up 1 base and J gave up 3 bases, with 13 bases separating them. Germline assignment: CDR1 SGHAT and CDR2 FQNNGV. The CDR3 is CASSLGAEGSYEQYF. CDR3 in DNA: TGTGCCAGCAGCTTAGGGGCGGAAGGGAGCTACGAGCAGTACTTC.

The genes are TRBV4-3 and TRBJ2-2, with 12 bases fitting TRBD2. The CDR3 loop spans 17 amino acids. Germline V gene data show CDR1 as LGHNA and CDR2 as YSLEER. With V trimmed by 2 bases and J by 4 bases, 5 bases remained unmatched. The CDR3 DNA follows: TGCGCCAGCAGCCAACAACTAGCGGGAGGCGTCACCGGGGAGCTGTTTTTT. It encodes CASSQQLAGGVTGELFF.

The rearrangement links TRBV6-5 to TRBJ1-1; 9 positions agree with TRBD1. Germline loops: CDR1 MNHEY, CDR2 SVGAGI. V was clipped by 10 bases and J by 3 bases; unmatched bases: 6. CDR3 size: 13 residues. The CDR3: CATGQGSYTEAFF. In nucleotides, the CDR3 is TGTGCCACCGGACAGGGGAGTTACACTGAAGCTTTCTTT.

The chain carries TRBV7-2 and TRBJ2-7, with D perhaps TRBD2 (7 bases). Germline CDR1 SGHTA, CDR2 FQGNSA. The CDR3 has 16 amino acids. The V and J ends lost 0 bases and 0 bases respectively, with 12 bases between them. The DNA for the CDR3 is TGTGCCAGCAGCTTAGCGAGGAGGGGGGGCTCCTACGAGCAGTACTTC. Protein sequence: CASSLARRGGSYEQYF.

DNA of the CDR3: TGTGCCAGCTCACCTCGCGGGTACGAGCAGTACTTC. Its protein product is CASSPRGYEQYF. The chain has TRBV18 and TRBJ2-7; D may be TRBD2 (5 bases). Germline V CDR1 and CDR2: KGHSH, LQKENI. The CDR3 length is 12 residues. V was shortened by 3 bases and J by 4 bases, with 7 bases between the two germline ends.

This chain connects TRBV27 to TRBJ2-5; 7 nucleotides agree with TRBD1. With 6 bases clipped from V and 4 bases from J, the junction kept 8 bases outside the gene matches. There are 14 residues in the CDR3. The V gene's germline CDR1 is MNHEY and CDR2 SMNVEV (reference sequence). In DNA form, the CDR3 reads TGTGCCAGCAGCACGGACAGGATCAGAGAGACCCAGTACTTC. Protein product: CASSTDRIRETQYF.

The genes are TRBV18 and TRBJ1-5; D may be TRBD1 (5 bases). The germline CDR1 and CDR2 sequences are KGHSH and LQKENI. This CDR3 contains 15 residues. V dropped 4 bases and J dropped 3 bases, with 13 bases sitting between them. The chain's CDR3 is CASSQGLISNQPQHF. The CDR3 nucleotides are TGTGCCAGCTCACAGGGACTGATATCCAATCAGCCCCAGCATTTT.

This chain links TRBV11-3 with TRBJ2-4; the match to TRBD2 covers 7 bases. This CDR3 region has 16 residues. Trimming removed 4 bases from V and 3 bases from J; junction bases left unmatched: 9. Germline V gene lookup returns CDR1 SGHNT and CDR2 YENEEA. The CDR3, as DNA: TGTGCCAGCAGCTGGCGGGGCGGGGGTGGCAAAAACATTCAGTACTTC. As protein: CASSWRGGGGKNIQYF.

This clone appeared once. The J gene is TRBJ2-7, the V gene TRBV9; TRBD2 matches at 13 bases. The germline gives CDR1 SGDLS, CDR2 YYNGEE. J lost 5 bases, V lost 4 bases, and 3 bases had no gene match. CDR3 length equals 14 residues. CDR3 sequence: CASSLGLAGHEQYF. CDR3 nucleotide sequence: TGTGCCAGCAGCTTGGGACTAGCGGGGCACGAGCAGTACTTC.

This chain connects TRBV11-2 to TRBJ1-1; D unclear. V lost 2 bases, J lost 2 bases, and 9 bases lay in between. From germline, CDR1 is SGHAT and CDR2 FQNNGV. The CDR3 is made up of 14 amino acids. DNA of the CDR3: TGTGCCAGCAGCTTAAATGCAGTTAACACTGAAGCTTTCTTT. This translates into CASSLNAVNTEAFF. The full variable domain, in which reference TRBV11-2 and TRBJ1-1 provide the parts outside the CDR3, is EAGVAQSPRYKIIEKRQSVAFWCNPISGHATLYWYQQILGQGPKLLIQFQNNGVVDDSQLPKDRFSAERLKGVDSTLKIQPAKLEDSAVYLCASSLNAVNTEAFFGQGTRLTVV.

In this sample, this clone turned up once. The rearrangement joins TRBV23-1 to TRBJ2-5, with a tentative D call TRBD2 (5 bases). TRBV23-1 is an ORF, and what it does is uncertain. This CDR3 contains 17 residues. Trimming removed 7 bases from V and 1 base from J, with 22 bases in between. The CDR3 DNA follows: TGCGCCAGCACCCACCCACGGAGCCCTGGAGGCCAAGAGACCCAGTACTTC. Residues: CASTHPRSPGGQETQYF.

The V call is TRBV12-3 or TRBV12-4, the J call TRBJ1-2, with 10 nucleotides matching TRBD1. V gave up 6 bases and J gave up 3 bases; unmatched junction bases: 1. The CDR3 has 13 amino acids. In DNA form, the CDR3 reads TGTGCCAGCAGGGGGACAGGGGACTATGGCTACACCTTC. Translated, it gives CASRGTGDYGYTF.

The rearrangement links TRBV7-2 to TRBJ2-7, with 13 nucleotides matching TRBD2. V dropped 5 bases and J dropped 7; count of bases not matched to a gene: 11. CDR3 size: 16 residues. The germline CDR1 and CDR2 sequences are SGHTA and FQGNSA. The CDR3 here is CASSTGLAGQAGEQYF. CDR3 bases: TGTGCCAGCAGCACGGGACTAGCGGGACAGGCAGGGGAGCAGTACTTC.

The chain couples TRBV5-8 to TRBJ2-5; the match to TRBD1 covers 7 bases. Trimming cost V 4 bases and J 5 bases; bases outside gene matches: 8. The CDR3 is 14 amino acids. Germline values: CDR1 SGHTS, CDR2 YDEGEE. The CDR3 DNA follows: TGTGCCAGCAGCCCGGGACAGAGTGGGGAGACCCAGTACTTC. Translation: CASSPGQSGETQYF.

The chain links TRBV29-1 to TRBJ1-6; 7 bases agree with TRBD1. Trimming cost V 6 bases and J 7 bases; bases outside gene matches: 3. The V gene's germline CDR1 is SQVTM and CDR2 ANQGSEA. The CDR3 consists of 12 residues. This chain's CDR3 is CSVGTANSPLHF. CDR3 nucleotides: TGCAGCGTCGGGACAGCCAATTCACCCCTCCACTTT. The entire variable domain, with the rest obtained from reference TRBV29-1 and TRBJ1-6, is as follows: SAVISQKPSRDICQRGTSLTIQCQVDSQVTMMFWYRQQPGQSLTLIATANQGSEATYESGFVIDKFPISRPNLTFSTLTVSNMSPEDSSIYLCSVGTANSPLHFGNGTRLTVT.

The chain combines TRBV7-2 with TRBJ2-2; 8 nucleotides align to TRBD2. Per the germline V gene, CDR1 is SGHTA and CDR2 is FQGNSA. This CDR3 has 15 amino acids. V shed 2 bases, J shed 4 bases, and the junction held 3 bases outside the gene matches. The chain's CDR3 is CASSLNAGGTGELFF. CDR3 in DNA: TGTGCCAGCAGCTTAAACGCGGGGGGCACCGGGGAGCTGTTTTTT. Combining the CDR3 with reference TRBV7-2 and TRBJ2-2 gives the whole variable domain GAGVSQSPSNKVTEKGKDVELRCDPISGHTALYWYRQSLGQGLEFLIYFQGNSAPDKSGLPSDRFSAERTGGSVSTLTIQRTQQEDSAVYLCASSLNAGGTGELFFGEGSRLTVL.

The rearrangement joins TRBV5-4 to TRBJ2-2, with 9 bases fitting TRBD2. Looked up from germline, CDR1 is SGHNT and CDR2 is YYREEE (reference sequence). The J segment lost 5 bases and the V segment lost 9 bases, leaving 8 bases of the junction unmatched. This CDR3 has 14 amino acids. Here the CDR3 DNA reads TGTGCCACTAATAGCGGGGGTAAAACCGGGGAGCTGTTTTTT. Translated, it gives CATNSGGKTGELFF. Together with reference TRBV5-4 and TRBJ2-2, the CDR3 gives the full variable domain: ETGVTQSPTHLIKTRGQQVTLRCSSQSGHNTVSWYQQALGQGPQFIFQYYREEENGRGNFPPRFSGLQFPNYSSELNVNALELDDSALYLCATNSGGKTGELFFGEGSRLTVL.

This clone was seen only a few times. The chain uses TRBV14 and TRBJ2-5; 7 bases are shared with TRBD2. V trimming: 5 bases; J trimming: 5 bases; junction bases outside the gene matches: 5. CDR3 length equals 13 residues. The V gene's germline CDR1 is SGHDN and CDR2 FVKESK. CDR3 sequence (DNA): TGTGCCAGCAGCAGGCGGGAGTCGGAGACCCAGTACTTC. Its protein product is CASSRRESETQYF.

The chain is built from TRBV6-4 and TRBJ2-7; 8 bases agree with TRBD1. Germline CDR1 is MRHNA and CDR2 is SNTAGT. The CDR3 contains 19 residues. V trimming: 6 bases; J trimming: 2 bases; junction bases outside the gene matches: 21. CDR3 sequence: CASSDPPGQANHTPYEQYF. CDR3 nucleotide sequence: TGTGCCAGCAGCGACCCCCCGGGACAGGCAAACCATACTCCCTACGAGCAGTACTTC.